Listed below are T cell receptor beta chains from one sample, sequenced in a study of T cells in Graves' hyperthyroidism and ophthalmopathy. Using its own MiXCR run on the multiplex PCR reads, TCRdb lists one record per CDR3 protein. The sample has roughly 600,000 distinct CDR3 sequences; more than 14% are singletons. Material for sequencing was blood. These receptors all stem from a woman aged 45-65 years with Graves' ophthalmopathy. Each CDR3 is given with its conserved first and last residue. The D gene is left open where the match is weak. Clone size is not always given. Where it is, it says once, few, many or a class for expanded clones.

>TRBV27|.|17|many|TRBJ2-1
TGTGCCAGCAGTTCCCTTACGACAGGAGGTTTATACAATGAGCAGTTCTTC
CASSSLTTGGLYNEQFF
>TRBV6-2/TRBV6-3|.|16|few|TRBJ2-2
TGTGCCAGCAGTTACTCGGTTCTAGCGTTCACCGGGGAGCTGTTTTTT
CASSYSVLAFTGELFF
>TRBV14|TRBD2|19|.|TRBJ2-3
TGTGCCAGCAGCCACGGACAAAGGCCGGGGGGTGAGCTTGGAGATACGCAGTATTTT
CASSHGQRPGGELGDTQYF
>TRBV20-1|.|13|many|TRBJ1-1
TGCAGTGCTAGACGAGCTACAAACACTGAAGCTTTCTTT
CSARRATNTEAFF
>TRBV6-2/TRBV6-3|.|15|few|TRBJ1-5
TGTGCCAGCACCCCCGCCGGGACTGTGAATCAGCCCCAGCATTTT
CASTPAGTVNQPQHF
>TRBV2|.|13|many|TRBJ2-1
TGTGCCAGCAGTGAATCCCTATACAATGAGCAGTTCTTC
CASSESLYNEQFF
>TRBV9|.|16|few|TRBJ2-2
TGTGCCAGCAGCTTAGTTGAGACTACCTACACCGGGGAGCTGTTTTTT
CASSLVETTYTGELFF
>TRBV20-1|.|15|.|TRBJ2-1
TGCAGTGCCCAGCCCCGGCTCGCTCGGTACAATGAGCAGTTCTTC
CSAQPRLARYNEQFF
>TRBV6-6|TRBD2|16|.|TRBJ2-7
TGTGCCAGCAGTTACGGGACTAGCGGGAGGTTCTACGAGCAGTACTTC
CASSYGTSGRFYEQYF
>TRBV19|TRBD2|14|.|TRBJ2-7
TGTGCCAGTAGTATCAGGGCGGGGGTCTACGAGCAGTACTTC
CASSIRAGVYEQYF
>TRBV20-1|.|12|.|TRBJ1-2
TGCAGTGCTGGGGAACAGGGCTATGGCTACACCTTC
CSAGEQGYGYTF
>TRBV19|.|14|.|TRBJ2-7
TGTGCCAGTAGTATAGCCTCCGGGGTGTACGAGCAGTACTTC
CASSIASGVYEQYF
>TRBV19|TRBD1|16|.|TRBJ1-5
TGTGCCAGTACCTTGGGACAGGGGAATAGCAATCAGCCCCAGCATTTT
CASTLGQGNSNQPQHF
>TRBV4-3|TRBD1|18|many|TRBJ1-5
TGCGCCAGCAGCCAAGATCCACCAGGGACAGGGGGCTACCAGCCCCAGCATTTT
CASSQDPPGTGGYQPQHF
>TRBV29-1|.|15|many|TRBJ2-7
TGCAGCGTTGGCCCCCCAACAGGGATGATCTACGAGCAGTACTTC
CSVGPPTGMIYEQYF
>TRBV6-2/TRBV6-3|TRBD2|14|many|TRBJ2-1
TGTGCCAGCAGCGCGGGACTAGCCGTTAATGAGCAGTTCTTC
CASSAGLAVNEQFF
>TRBV2|.|14|many|TRBJ1-1
TGTGCCACCGAAGCCCGGGGGCTGAACACTGAAGCTTTCTTT
CATEARGLNTEAFF
>TRBV28|TRBD1|13|many|TRBJ1-2
TGTGCCAGCAGTTCCGGACAGGACTATGGCTACACCTTC
CASSSGQDYGYTF
>TRBV20-1|TRBD2|13|many|TRBJ2-1
TGCAGTGCAAGACTAGCGGGAGACAATGAGCAGTTCTTC
CSARLAGDNEQFF
>TRBV14|TRBD1|16|few|TRBJ2-5
TGTGCCAGCAGCCAAGTTCTGTACAGGGGGAGAGAGACCCAGTACTTC
CASSQVLYRGRETQYF
>TRBV7-2|.|15|many|TRBJ2-7
TGTGCCAGCAGCCCATTGGTTGGGGGTGGCTACGAGCAGTACTTC
CASSPLVGGGYEQYF
>TRBV20-1|TRBD2|13|many|TRBJ2-1
TGCAGCATTGCTAGCGGAGGCTACAATGAGCAGTTCTTC
CSIASGGYNEQFF
>TRBV28|.|15|many|TRBJ2-1
TGTGCCAGCAGTTACCGGCTACACAGCCACAATGAGCAGTTCTTC
CASSYRLHSHNEQFF
>TRBV27|.|13|many|TRBJ2-3
TGTGCCAGCAGTTTACCCACGGGGGATACGCAGTATTTT
CASSLPTGDTQYF
>TRBV7-9|.|16|many|TRBJ2-1
TGTGCCAGCAGCCGACGGTGGGGGAGCTCCTACAATGAGCAGTTCTTC
CASSRRWGSSYNEQFF
>TRBV28|TRBD2|15|many|TRBJ2-5
TGTGCCAGCAGTACCCCGGACGGGGGGTTGGAGACCCAGTACTTC
CASSTPDGGLETQYF
>TRBV9|.|15|many|TRBJ2-5
TGTGCCAGCAGCGTAGCTCTCGGGAGCCGGGAGACCCAGTACTTC
CASSVALGSRETQYF
>TRBV7-9|TRBD1|14|.|TRBJ2-5
TGTGCCAGCAGACCTTGGACAGGGGAAGAGACCCAGTACTTC
CASRPWTGEETQYF
>TRBV5-6|.|14|.|TRBJ1-3
TGTGCCAGCAGCTTGCCCCAGGCTGGAAACACCATATATTTT
CASSLPQAGNTIYF
>TRBV7-2|.|16|.|TRBJ2-1
TGTGCCAGCAGCTCTGGCGCGGACCCTTCATACAATGAGCAGTTCTTC
CASSSGADPSYNEQFF
>TRBV6-6|.|17|many|TRBJ2-3
TGTGCCAGCAGTTACTCCGAATCGGGATTTGGGACAGATACGCAGTATTTT
CASSYSESGFGTDTQYF
>TRBV20-1|TRBD2|13|many|TRBJ2-1
TGCAGTGCCAATCCGGGACTAGAGCATGAGCAGTTCTTC
CSANPGLEHEQFF
>TRBV6-2/TRBV6-3|.|14|many|TRBJ2-7
TGTGCCAGCAGGATAGGGACGGTTCTTTACGAGCAGTACTTC
CASRIGTVLYEQYF
>TRBV7-9|TRBD2|15|few|TRBJ2-3
TGTGCCAGCAGTACACTAGCGGAGAACACAGATACGCAGTATTTT
CASSTLAENTDTQYF
>TRBV5-1|.|16|many|TRBJ2-1
TGCGCCAGCAGCTTGGCCCCGGGGGCAACCTACAATGAGCAGTTCTTC
CASSLAPGATYNEQFF
>TRBV7-2|.|13|many|TRBJ2-2
TGTGCCAGCAGCCCAGGGGGGGGCGGGGAGCTGTTTTTT
CASSPGGGGELFF
>TRBV29-1|.|15|many|TRBJ2-1
TGCAGCGTTGAGCCCCGGGAACCAAACTACAATGAGCAGTTCTTC
CSVEPREPNYNEQFF
>TRBV7-9|TRBD2|15|few|TRBJ2-5
TGTGCCAGCAGCACCCCGGGACTAGCGGGTCCTCAACAGTACTTC
CASSTPGLAGPQQYF
>TRBV3-1|TRBD2|16|many|TRBJ2-3
TGTGCCAGCAGCAGATTAGCGGGAGAAGGAGCAGATACGCAGTATTTT
CASSRLAGEGADTQYF
>TRBV7-9|.|18|many|TRBJ2-7
TGTGCCAGCAGCTTAGGTAGCCCTAGTAGGGTCCTGACCTACGAGCAGTACTTC
CASSLGSPSRVLTYEQYF
>TRBV11-3|TRBD1|13|many|TRBJ1-1
TGTGCCAGCAGCTTAGGGCAGGGGGATGAAGCTTTCTTT
CASSLGQGDEAFF
>TRBV20-1|.|11|.|TRBJ1-5
TGCAGTGCTAGTTTGGGGGAGCCCCAGCATTTT
CSASLGEPQHF
>TRBV5-1|.|15|many|TRBJ1-2
TGCGCCAGCAGCTCCATTCCGGGACATGCTCGGAGCTACACCTTC
CASSSIPGHARSYTF
>TRBV7-2|TRBD1|16|.|TRBJ1-5
TGTGCCAGCAGCCCTTCGCAGGGGGTAGGCAATCAGCCCCAGCATTTT
CASSPSQGVGNQPQHF
>TRBV20-1|.|14|.|TRBJ1-6
TGCAGTGCTAGGGGGCAGGGATGGGACTCACCCCTCCACTTT
CSARGQGWDSPLHF
>TRBV12-3/TRBV12-4|.|13|few|TRBJ1-1
TGTGCCAGCACCGTGATGGGGAACACTGAAGCTTTCTTT
CASTVMGNTEAFF
>TRBV6-1|TRBD1|14|.|TRBJ1-2
TGTGCCAGCAGTTCGTGGACAGGCCACTATGGCTACACCTTC
CASSSWTGHYGYTF
>TRBV28|.|18|many|TRBJ2-5
TGTGCCAGCAGCAACAGAATTCAACAGGGACTCCCCCGGGAGACCCAGTACTTC
CASSNRIQQGLPRETQYF